This is a list of T cell receptor beta chains from one sample in a study of blood T cells in healthy people across ages. Via MiXCR, TCRdb re-called the 5' RACE reads, giving one row per CDR3 protein. The data hold 850,000 to 1,000,000 distinct CDR3 sequences, with about 44% observed a single time. Sequences were obtained from blood. Receptors were obtained from a man aged 30 to 39 in good health. CDR3s include the opening cysteine and the closing phenylalanine or tryptophan. Fields, in order: J gene, V gene, clone size, D gene, CDR3 DNA, CDR3 protein. D genes are given only for firm matches. Size tells how often a clone was seen (once, few, many) or the class of an expanded clone, and some rows leave it out.

TRBJ2-1 TRBV4-2 - TRBD2 TGTGCCAGCAGCCAAGATTGGGCTAGCGGGGGCAATGAGCAGTTCTTC CASSQDWASGGNEQFF
TRBJ2-4 TRBV12-3/TRBV12-4 few - TGTGCCAGCAGTTTTTTCGGCCGGGAGCAGTACTTC CASSFFGREQYF
TRBJ2-3 TRBV21-1 - - TGTGCCAGCAGCAAATGGGTGCCTAGCGGGACAGCTAGCACAGATACGCAGTATTTT CASSKWVPSGTASTDTQYF
TRBJ1-4 TRBV28 - TRBD1 TGTGCCAGCAGCCTGGGACAGGTCTCAACTAATGAAAAACTGTTTTTT CASSLGQVSTNEKLFF
TRBJ1-6 TRBV7-2 many TRBD1 TGTGCCAGCAGCCTGGGACAGTCTAATTCACCCCTCCACTTT CASSLGQSNSPLHF
TRBJ2-3 TRBV18 few - TGTGCCAGCTCACCAACAGGGAAGGCCATAACAGATACGCAGTATTTT CASSPTGKAITDTQYF
TRBJ2-7 TRBV4-1 - - TGCGCCAGCAGCCACAATGGACAGTACGAGCAGTACTTC CASSHNGQYEQYF
TRBJ2-1 TRBV7-2 - TRBD2 TGTGCCAGCAGCTTTGCCGGGACTAGCGTAGTCAATGAGCAGTTCTTC CASSFAGTSVVNEQFF
TRBJ2-7 TRBV18 - - TGTGCCAGCTCACCTCCGGCGCCCTACGAGCAGTACTTC CASSPPAPYEQYF
TRBJ2-1 TRBV10-3 - - TGTGCCATCAGTGGTGGGGATGAGCAGTTCTTC CAISGGDEQFF
TRBJ2-5 TRBV20-1 - - TGCAGTGCTAGCGGACCCGTGGAGGAGCAGTACTTC CSASGPVEEQYF
TRBJ1-1 TRBV9 - TRBD1 TGTGCCAGCAGCCCCCCCGGGACAGCGAACACTGAAGCTTTCTTT CASSPPGTANTEAFF
TRBJ2-7 TRBV28 - TRBD1 TGTGCCAGCAGCCAGCCCCGGGACAGGGTTTACGAGCAGTACTTC CASSQPRDRVYEQYF
TRBJ1-6 TRBV7-3 - - TGTGCCAGCAGCTTACACGCAGGAAAAATTTCACCCCTCCACTTT CASSLHAGKISPLHF
TRBJ2-3 TRBV4-2 many TRBD2 TGTGCCAGCAGCCCCTACGAAGCGGGGGGGCCGCTCTCCTACAACACAGATACGCAGTATTTT CASSPYEAGGPLSYNTDTQYF
TRBJ1-5 TRBV5-1 - TRBD1 TGCGCCAGCAGCCCCGGACAGGGTGGTAGCAATCAGCCCCAGCATTTT CASSPGQGGSNQPQHF
TRBJ1-5 TRBV12-3/TRBV12-4 - - TGTGCCAGCAGTGTAATGAAGGATCAGCCCCAGCATTTT CASSVMKDQPQHF
TRBJ1-1 TRBV20-1 once - TGCAGTGCCAGCCCCCAGGGGAGCACTGAAGCTTTCTTT CSASPQGSTEAFF
TRBJ2-5 TRBV2 few TRBD2 TGTGCCACCTCGACTAGCCCCGTAGAGACCCAGTACTTC CATSTSPVETQYF
TRBJ2-7 TRBV20-1 - - TGCAGTGCTAGAGACGACAGGCGATTCTCCGACGAGCAGTACTTC CSARDDRRFSDEQYF
TRBJ2-2 TRBV7-2 - - TGTGCCAGCAGTCCATTCGGGGGCGGGGGTATCACCGGGGAGCTGTTTTTT CASSPFGGGGITGELFF
TRBJ2-4 TRBV15 - - TGTGCCGCTCAGATGGCCGGGGCGGACATTCAGTACTTC CAAQMAGADIQYF
TRBJ1-4 TRBV20-1 - TRBD1 TGCAGTGCCCCTAGACAGGGGGCGTATGAAAAACTGTTTTTT CSAPRQGAYEKLFF
TRBJ2-3 TRBV6-2/TRBV6-3 few - TGTGCCAGCAGGGCAGTAGGAGATACGCAGTATTTT CASRAVGDTQYF
TRBJ2-7 TRBV12-3/TRBV12-4 - TRBD2 TGTGCCCGCGGAACTAGCGGGGGTGCCTACGAGCAGTACTTC CARGTSGGAYEQYF
TRBJ2-7 TRBV2 once - TGTGCCAGCAGTGAACAAGGATTTAGCTCCTACGAGCAGTACTTC CASSEQGFSSYEQYF